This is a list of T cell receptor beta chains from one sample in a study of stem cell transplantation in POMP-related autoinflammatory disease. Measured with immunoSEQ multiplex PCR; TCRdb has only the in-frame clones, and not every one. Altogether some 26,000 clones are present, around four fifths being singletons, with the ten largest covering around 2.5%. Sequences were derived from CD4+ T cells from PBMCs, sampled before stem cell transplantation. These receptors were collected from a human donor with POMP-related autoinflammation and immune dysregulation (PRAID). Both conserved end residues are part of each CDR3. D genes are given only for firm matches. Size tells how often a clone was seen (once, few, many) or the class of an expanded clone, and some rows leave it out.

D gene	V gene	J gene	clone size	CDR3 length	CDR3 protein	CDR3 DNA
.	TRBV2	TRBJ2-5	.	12	CASHLPKETQYF	TGTGCCAGCCACCTCCCGAAAGAGACCCAGTACTTC
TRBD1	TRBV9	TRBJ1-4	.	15	CASSPRDRANEKLFF	TGTGCCAGCAGCCCCCGGGACAGGGCGAATGAAAAACTGTTTTTT
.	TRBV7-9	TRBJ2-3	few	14	CASRVTEGSDTQYF	TGTGCCAGCAGAGTGACGGAGGGATCAGATACGCAGTATTTT
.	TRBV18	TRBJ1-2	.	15	CASSPGADALYGYTF	TGTGCCAGCTCCCCCGGGGCAGACGCTTTATATGGCTACACCTTC
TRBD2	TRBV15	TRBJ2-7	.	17	CATSRVRLAGAPYEQYF	TGTGCCACCAGCAGAGTCCGACTAGCGGGAGCGCCCTACGAGCAGTACTTC
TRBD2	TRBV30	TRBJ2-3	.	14	CAWSFGGGPDTQYF	TGTGCCTGGAGTTTCGGGGGGGGCCCTGATACGCAGTATTTT
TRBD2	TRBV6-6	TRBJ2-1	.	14	CASSSLAENNEQFF	TGTGCCAGCAGTTCCCTAGCGGAGAACAATGAGCAGTTCTTC
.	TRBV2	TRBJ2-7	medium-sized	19	CASSLDRGGSGTRAYEQYF	TGTGCCAGCAGTCTTGACAGGGGGGGATCCGGGACTAGGGCATACGAGCAGTACTTC
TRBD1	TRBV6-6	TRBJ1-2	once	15	CASSRTGEANYGYTF	TGTGCCAGCAGCCGAACAGGGGAAGCTAACTATGGCTACACCTTC
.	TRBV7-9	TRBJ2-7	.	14	CASSSPGQTHEQYF	TGTGCCAGCAGCTCACCGGGACAAACCCACGAGCAGTACTTC
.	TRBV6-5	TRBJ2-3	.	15	CASSRKPLLSDTQYF	TGTGCCAGCAGTCGAAAACCACTACTATCAGATACGCAGTATTTT
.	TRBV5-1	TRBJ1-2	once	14	CASSLASGVYGYTF	TGCGCCAGCAGCTTGGCCTCCGGGGTCTATGGCTACACCTTC
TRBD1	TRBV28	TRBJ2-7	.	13	CASSWTGVDEQYF	TGTGCCAGCAGTTGGACAGGGGTGGACGAGCAGTACTTC
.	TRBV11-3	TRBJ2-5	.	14	CASSLGFGVETQYF	TGTGCCAGCAGCTTAGGGTTCGGGGTAGAGACCCAGTACTTC
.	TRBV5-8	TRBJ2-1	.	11	CASSHRYEQFF	TGTGCCAGCAGCCATCGCTATGAGCAGTTCTTC
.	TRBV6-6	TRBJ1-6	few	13	CASSPLTDSPLHF	TGTGCCAGCAGTCCACTGACAGATTCACCCCTCCACTTT
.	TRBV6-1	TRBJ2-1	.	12	CASSEVAGKGVF	TGTGCCAGCAGTGAAGTCGCGGGAAAGGGGGTCTTC
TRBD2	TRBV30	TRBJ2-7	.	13	CAWSTSGAYEQYF	TGTGCCTGGAGCACTAGCGGGGCCTACGAGCAGTACTTC